These T cell receptor beta chains were read from a single sample in a study of cytomegalovirus exposure and HLA in healthy donors. The method was immunoSEQ multiplex PCR; TCRdb's version includes in-frame clones alone and lacks a portion of them. The table has 140,000 or so clones, approximately 78% seen once. Sequences were obtained from PBMCs. The receptors come from a female donor in good health and CMV-seronegative. The CDR3 runs from the conserved cysteine through the conserved F or W. A D gene is named only where the DNA matches it firmly. Rows may omit the clone size; those that give it use once, few, many or a size class.

clone_size j_call d_call v_call cdr3_aa cdr3_nt
NA TRBJ1-2 NA TRBV30 CAWRERGGLGYGYTF TGTGCCTGGAGAGAAAGGGGGGGGCTCGGCTATGGCTACACCTTC
NA TRBJ2-1 TRBD2 TRBV19 CASSMGLAGVRTNNEQFF TGTGCCAGTAGTATGGGACTAGCGGGAGTTAGGACTAACAATGAGCAGTTCTTC
few TRBJ2-2 TRBD2 TRBV4-3 CASSLAGDRNTGELFF TGCGCCAGCAGCCTAGCGGGGGATCGGAACACCGGGGAGCTGTTTTTT
NA TRBJ2-7 NA TRBV7-6 CASPNPQGGVSSYEQYF TGTGCCAGCCCCAACCCACAGGGAGGGGTAAGCTCCTACGAGCAGTACTTC
NA TRBJ1-2 TRBD1 TRBV19 CASSPDRANYGYTF TGTGCCAGTAGCCCTGACAGGGCTAACTATGGCTACACCTTC
NA TRBJ1-5 NA TRBV7-2 CASSLARRQPQHF TGTGCCAGCAGCTTAGCTCGTCGGCAGCCCCAGCATTTT
few TRBJ1-4 NA TRBV6-1 CASCEGAGEKLFF TGTGCCAGCTGCGAAGGAGCGGGAGAAAAACTGTTTTTT
NA TRBJ1-1 NA TRBV2 CASPGLVNTETFF TGTGCCAGCCCGGGACTTGTGAACACTGAAACTTTCTTT
NA TRBJ2-2 NA TRBV2 CASRTENTGELFF TGTGCCAGCAGGACAGAGAACACCGGGGAGCTGTTTTTT
NA TRBJ2-3 TRBD2 TRBV6-1 CASSHGTSRDTQYF TGTGCCAGCAGTCACGGGACTAGCAGAGATACGCAGTATTTT
NA TRBJ2-1 TRBD2 TRBV27 CASSFLSGGGLEQFF TGTGCCAGCAGTTTTTTGAGCGGGGGGGGGTTGGAGCAGTTCTTC
many TRBJ1-3 NA TRBV13 CASSSRGGRSSGNTIYF TGTGCCAGCAGCTCCCGGGGTGGTAGAAGCTCTGGAAACACCATATATTTT
NA TRBJ2-1 TRBD2 TRBV5-4 CASRPSGRGYNEQFF TGTGCCAGCCGACCTAGCGGGAGGGGTTACAATGAGCAGTTCTTC
NA TRBJ2-1 NA TRBV7-9 CASSLARNEQFF TGTGCCAGCAGCTTAGCGCGCAATGAGCAGTTCTTC
NA TRBJ1-1 TRBD1 TRBV30 CAGDRDRGGTEAFF TGTGCCGGGGACCGGGACAGGGGAGGAACTGAAGCTTTCTTT
NA TRBJ2-5 TRBD1 TRBV6-5 CASSYSTGYQETQYF TGTGCCAGCAGTTACTCGACAGGGTACCAAGAGACCCAGTACTTC
few TRBJ1-1 NA TRBV7-9 CASKRLMNTEAFF TGTGCCAGCAAGAGGTTAATGAACACTGAAGCTTTCTTT
NA TRBJ1-6 TRBD1 TRBV5-1 CASSLAIGGGSAGSPLHF TGCGCCAGCAGCTTGGCAATAGGGGGCGGTTCGGCGGGATCACCCCTCCACTTT
NA TRBJ2-5 TRBD1 TRBV6-6 CASSDGQGQETQYF TGTGCCAGCAGTGACGGACAGGGGCAAGAGACCCAGTACTTC
NA TRBJ2-1 TRBD1 TRBV28 CASTLYRGLAEQFF TGTGCCAGCACCTTGTACAGGGGGTTGGCTGAGCAGTTCTTC